This T cell receptor delta chain was obtained from a study of Vδ1+ human thymocytes. Study-level points and caveats: Thymic delta-chain repertoires held about 20% Vdelta2 sequences and few Vdelta3, despite high sort purity. Bulk data may be misread because of unexpected Vdelta2 sequences. Thymic TRG and TRD repertoires appeared highly polyclonal, with Gaussian CDR3 length distributions.

RNA was extracted from the cells and then reverse transcribed. Pooled V-gene forward primers with one constant-region reverse primer generated the CDR3 amplicons by multiplex PCR. TCRdb called clones from the multiplex PCR reads again using CATT. Among some 55,000 delta-chain clones listed, about a sixth were seen once. The CDR3 extends over 17 amino acids. The germline gives CDR1 TSWWSYY, CDR2 QGS. Purity of the sorted Vdelta1+ thymocytes ranged from roughly 98% to 99.6%. On this clone itself: Its specificity is unknown.

J is TRDJ1 and V is TRDV1; 9 bases match TRDD3. The sample consisted of Vdelta1+ gamma-delta thymocytes from the thymus. Subset meaning: FACS-sorted CD3+ TCRalphabeta- TCRVdelta1+ TCRVdelta2- thymocytes. The sequence was obtained from a boy younger than two who had congenital heart surgery. For the CDR3, the DNA is TGTGCCCACTCGGGTAAATACTGGACTGGGGGACACGATAAACTCATCTTT. It specifies CAHSGKYWTGGHDKLIF.